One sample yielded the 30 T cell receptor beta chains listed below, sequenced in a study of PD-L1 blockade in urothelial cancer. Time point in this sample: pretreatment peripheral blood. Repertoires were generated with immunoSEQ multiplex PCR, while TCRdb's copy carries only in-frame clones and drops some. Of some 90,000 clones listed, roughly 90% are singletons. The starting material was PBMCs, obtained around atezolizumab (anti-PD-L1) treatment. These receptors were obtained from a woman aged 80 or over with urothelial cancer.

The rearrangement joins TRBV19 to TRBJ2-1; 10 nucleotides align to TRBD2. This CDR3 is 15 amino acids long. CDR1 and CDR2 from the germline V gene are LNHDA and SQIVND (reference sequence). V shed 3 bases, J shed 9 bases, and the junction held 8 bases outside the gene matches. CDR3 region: CASSIRSSGSGEQFF. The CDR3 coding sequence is TGTGCCAGTAGTATCCGGTCTAGCGGGAGCGGTGAGCAGTTCTTC.

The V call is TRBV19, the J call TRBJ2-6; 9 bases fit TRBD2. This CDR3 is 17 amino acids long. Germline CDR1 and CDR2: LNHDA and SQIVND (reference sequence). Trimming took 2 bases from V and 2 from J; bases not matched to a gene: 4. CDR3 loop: CASSIRGGRAGANVLTF. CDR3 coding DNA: TGTGCCAGTAGTATACGTGGCGGGAGGGCTGGGGCCAACGTCCTGACTTTC.

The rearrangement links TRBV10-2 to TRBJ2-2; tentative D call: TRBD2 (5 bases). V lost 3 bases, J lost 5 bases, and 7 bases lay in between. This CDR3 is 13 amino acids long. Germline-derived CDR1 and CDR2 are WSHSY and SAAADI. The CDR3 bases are TGCGCCAGCAGTGAAGAGGGTACCGGGGAGCTGTTTTTT. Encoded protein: CASSEEGTGELFF.

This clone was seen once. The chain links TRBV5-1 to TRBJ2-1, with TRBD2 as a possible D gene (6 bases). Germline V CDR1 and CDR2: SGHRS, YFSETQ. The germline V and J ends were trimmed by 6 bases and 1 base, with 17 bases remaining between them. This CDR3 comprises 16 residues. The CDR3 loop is CASTPGGTGSYNEQFF. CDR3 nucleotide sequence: TGCGCCAGCACCCCCGGCGGGACGGGGTCCTACAATGAGCAGTTCTTC.

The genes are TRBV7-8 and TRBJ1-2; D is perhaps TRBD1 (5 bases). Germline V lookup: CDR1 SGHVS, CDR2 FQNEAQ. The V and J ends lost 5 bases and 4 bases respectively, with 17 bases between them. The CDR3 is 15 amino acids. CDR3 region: CASSPRGAALYGYTF. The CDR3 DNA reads TGTGCCAGCAGCCCGCGCGGGGCAGCCCTCTATGGCTACACCTTC.

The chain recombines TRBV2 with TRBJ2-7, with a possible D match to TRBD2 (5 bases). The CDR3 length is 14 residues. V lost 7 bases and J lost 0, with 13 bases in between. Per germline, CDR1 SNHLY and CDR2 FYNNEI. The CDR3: CASTERRLSYEQYF. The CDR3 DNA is TGTGCCAGCACGGAGCGGAGACTCTCCTACGAGCAGTACTTC.

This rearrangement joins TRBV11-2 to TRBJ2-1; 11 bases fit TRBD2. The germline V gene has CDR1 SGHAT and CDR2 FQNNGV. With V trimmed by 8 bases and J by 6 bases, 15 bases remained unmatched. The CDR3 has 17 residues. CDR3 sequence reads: CASLGGLAGGPRNEQFF. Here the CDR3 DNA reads TGTGCCAGCCTAGGGGGGCTAGCGGGAGGTCCGCGCAATGAGCAGTTCTTC.

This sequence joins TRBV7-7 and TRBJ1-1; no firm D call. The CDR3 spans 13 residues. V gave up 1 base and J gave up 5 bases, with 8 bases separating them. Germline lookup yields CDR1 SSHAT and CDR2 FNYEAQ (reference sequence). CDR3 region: CASSLVLGTEAFF. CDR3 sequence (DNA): TGTGCCAGCAGCTTAGTACTCGGGACTGAAGCTTTCTTT.

CDR3 in amino acids: CASSLTGAGELFF. The CDR3 coding sequence is TGTGCCAGCAGCTTAACGGGAGCCGGGGAGCTGTTTTTT. The chain combines TRBV7-3 with TRBJ2-2, with D possibly TRBD2 on 5 matching bases. V was pared by 0 bases and J by 6 bases, with 5 bases between. The CDR3 loop spans 13 amino acids. Germline V lookup: CDR1 SGHTA, CDR2 FQGTGA.

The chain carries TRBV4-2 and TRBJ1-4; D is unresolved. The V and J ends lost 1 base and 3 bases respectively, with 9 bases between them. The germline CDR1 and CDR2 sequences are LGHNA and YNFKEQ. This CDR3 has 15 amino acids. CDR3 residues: CASSQVWEPNEKLFF. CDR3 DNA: TGTGCCAGCAGCCAAGTGTGGGAGCCTAATGAAAAACTGTTTTTT.

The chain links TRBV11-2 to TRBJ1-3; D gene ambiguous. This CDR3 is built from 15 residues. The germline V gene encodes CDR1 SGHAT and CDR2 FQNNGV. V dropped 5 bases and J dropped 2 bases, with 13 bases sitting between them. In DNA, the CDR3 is TGTGCCAGCAGCCCTGGGCGCCTGACTGGAAACACCATATATTTT. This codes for CASSPGRLTGNTIYF.

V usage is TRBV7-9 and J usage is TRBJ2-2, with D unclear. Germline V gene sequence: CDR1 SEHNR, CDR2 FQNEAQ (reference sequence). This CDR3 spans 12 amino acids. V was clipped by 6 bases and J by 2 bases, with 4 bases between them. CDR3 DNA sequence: TGTGCCAGCAGTTATAACACCGGGGAGCTGTTTTTT. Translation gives CASSYNTGELFF. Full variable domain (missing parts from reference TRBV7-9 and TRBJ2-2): DTGVSQNPRHKITKRGQNVTFRCDPISEHNRLYWYRQTLGQGPEFLTYFQNEAQLEKSRLLSDRFSAERPKGSFSTLEIQRTEQGDSAMYLCASSYNTGELFFGEGSRLTVL.

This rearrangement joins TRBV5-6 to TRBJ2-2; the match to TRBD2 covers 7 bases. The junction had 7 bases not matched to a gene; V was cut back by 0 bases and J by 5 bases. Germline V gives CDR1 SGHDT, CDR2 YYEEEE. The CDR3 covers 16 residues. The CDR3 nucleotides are TGTGCCAGCAGCTTGGAGTCCGCCGGGGGGACCGGGGAGCTGTTTTTT. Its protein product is CASSLESAGGTGELFF.

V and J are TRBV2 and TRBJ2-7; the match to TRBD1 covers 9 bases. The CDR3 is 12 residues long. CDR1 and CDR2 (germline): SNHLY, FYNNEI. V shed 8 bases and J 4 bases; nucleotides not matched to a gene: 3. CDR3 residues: CASQQGAYEQYF. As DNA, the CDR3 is TGTGCCAGCCAACAGGGGGCTTACGAGCAGTACTTC. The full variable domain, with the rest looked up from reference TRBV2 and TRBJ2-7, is EPEVTQTPSHQVTQMGQEVILRCVPISNHLYFYWYRQILGQKVEFLVSFYNNEISEKSEIFDDQFSVERPDGSNFTLKIRSTKLEDSAMYFCASQQGAYEQYFGPGTRLTVT.

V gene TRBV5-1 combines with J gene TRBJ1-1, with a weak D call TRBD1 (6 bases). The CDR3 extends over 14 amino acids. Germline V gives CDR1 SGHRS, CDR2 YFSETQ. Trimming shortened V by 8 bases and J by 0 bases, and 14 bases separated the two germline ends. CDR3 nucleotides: TGCGCCAGTAAGACAGGACCTTTGAACACTGAAGCTTTCTTT. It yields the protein CASKTGPLNTEAFF. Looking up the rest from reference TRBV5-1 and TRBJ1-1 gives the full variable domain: KAGVTQTPRYLIKTRGQQVTLSCSPISGHRSVSWYQQTPGQGLQFLFEYFSETQRNKGNFPGRFSGRQFSNSRSEMNVSTLELGDSALYLCASKTGPLNTEAFFGQGTRLTVV.

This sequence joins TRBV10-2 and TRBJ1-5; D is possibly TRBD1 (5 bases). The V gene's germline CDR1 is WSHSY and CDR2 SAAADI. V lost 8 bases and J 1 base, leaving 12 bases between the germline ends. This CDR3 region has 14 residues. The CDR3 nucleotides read TGCGCCAGCTCCGGGGGTGTAAGCAATCAGCCCCAGCATTTT. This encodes CASSGGVSNQPQHF.

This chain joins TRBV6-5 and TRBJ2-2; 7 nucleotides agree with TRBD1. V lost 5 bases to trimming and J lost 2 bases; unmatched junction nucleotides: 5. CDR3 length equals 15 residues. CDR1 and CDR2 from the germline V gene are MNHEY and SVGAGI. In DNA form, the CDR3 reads TGTGCCAGCAGTCTCGGGACAGTAAACACCGGGGAGCTGTTTTTT. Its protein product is CASSLGTVNTGELFF.

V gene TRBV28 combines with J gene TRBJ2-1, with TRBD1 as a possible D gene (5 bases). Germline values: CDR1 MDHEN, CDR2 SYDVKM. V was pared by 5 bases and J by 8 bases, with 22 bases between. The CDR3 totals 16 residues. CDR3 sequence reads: CASSPRGQGTGDEQFF. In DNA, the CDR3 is TGTGCCAGCAGTCCCCGAGGCCAGGGTACGGGCGATGAGCAGTTCTTC.

The CDR3 bases are TGTGCCAGCAGCTCCGGGAGGAACACAGATACGCAGTATTTT. Translation: CASSSGRNTDTQYF. The V and J genes are TRBV5-6 and TRBJ2-3; 7 nucleotides line up with TRBD2. This CDR3 comprises 14 residues. CDR1 and CDR2 from the germline V gene are SGHDT and YYEEEE. The J segment lost 2 bases and the V segment lost 3 bases, leaving 3 bases of the junction unmatched.

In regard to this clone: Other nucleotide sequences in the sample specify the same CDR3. The CDR3 reads CASSPMNTEAFF. The CDR3, as DNA: TGTGCCAGCAGCCCTATGAACACTGAAGCTTTCTTT. V usage is TRBV28 and J usage is TRBJ1-1; no reliable D call. Germline assignment: CDR1 MDHEN and CDR2 SYDVKM. The germline V and J ends were trimmed by 6 bases and 0 bases, with 5 bases remaining between them. The CDR3 is made up of 12 amino acids. Full variable domain (missing parts from reference TRBV28 and TRBJ1-1): DVKVTQSSRYLVKRTGEKVFLECVQDMDHENMFWYRQDPGLGLRLIYFSYDVKMKEKGDIPEGYSVSREKKERFSLILESASTNQTSMYLCASSPMNTEAFFGQGTRLTVV.

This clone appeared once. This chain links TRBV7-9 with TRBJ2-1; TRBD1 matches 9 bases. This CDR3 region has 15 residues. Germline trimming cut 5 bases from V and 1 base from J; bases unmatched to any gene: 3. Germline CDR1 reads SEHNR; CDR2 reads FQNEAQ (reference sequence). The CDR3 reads CASSLDRGSYNEQFF. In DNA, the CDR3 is TGTGCCAGCAGCCTTGACAGGGGGTCCTACAATGAGCAGTTCTTC.

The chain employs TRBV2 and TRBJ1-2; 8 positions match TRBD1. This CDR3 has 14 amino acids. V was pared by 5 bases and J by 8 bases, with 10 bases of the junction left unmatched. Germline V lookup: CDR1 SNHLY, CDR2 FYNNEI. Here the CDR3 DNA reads TGTGCCAGCAGTCGTAGGACAGGGAGGAAGGGCTACACCTTC. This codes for CASSRRTGRKGYTF.

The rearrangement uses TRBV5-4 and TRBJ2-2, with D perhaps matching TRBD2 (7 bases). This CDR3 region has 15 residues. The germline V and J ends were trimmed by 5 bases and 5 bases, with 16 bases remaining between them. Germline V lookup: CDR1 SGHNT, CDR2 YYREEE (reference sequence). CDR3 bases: TGTGCCAGCAGGGTGGGGGGGCAGAGTACCGGGGAGCTGTTTTTT. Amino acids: CASRVGGQSTGELFF.

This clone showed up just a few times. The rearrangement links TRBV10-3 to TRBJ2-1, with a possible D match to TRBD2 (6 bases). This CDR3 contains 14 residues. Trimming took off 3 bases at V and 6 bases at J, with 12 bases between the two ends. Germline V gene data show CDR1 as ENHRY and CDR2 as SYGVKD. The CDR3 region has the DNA TGTGCCATCAGTGAAAGGAGGGGTAGCAATGAGCAGTTCTTC. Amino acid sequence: CAISERRGSNEQFF.

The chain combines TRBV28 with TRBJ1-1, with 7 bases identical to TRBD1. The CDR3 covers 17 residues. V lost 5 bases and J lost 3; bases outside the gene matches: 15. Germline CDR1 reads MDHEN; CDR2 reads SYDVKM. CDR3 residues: CASSPLPGGRGDTEAFF. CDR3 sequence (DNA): TGTGCCAGCAGTCCCCTTCCAGGGGGGCGGGGAGACACTGAAGCTTTCTTT. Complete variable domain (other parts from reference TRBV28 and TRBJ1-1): DVKVTQSSRYLVKRTGEKVFLECVQDMDHENMFWYRQDPGLGLRLIYFSYDVKMKEKGDIPEGYSVSREKKERFSLILESASTNQTSMYLCASSPLPGGRGDTEAFFGQGTRLTVV.

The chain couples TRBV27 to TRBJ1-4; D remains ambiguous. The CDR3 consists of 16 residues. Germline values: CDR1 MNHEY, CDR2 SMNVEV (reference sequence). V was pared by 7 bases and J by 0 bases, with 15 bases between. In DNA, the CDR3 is TGTGCCAGCACCGCGAGGGCTTTAACAACTAATGAAAAACTGTTTTTT. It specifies CASTARALTTNEKLFF.

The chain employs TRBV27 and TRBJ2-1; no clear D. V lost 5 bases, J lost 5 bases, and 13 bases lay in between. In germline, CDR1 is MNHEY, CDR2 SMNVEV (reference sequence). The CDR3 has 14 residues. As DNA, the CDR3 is TGTGCCAGCAGTCCTTTCCAGAGGAACAATGAGCAGTTCTTC. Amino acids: CASSPFQRNNEQFF.

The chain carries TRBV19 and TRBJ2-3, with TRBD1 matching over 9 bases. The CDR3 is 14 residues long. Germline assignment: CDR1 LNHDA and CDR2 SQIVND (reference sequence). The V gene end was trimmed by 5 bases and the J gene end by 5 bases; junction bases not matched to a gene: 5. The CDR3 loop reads CASSWTGVGDTQYF. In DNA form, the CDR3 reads TGTGCCAGTAGTTGGACAGGGGTAGGAGATACGCAGTATTTT.

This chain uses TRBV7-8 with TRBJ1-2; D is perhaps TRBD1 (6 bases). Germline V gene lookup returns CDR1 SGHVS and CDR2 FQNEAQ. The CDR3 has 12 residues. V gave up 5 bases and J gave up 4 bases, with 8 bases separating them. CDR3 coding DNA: TGTGCCAGCAGCGCGGACAGCTATGGCTACACCTTC. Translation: CASSADSYGYTF.

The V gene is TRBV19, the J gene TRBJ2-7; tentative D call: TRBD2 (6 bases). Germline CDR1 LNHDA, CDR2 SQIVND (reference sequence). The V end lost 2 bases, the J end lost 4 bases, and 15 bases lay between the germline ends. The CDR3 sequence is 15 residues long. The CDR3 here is CASSIRIAEKYEQYF. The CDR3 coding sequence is TGTGCCAGTAGTATACGGATAGCGGAAAAGTACGAGCAGTACTTC. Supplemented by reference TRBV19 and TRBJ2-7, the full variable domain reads DGGITQSPKYLFRKEGQNVTLSCEQNLNHDAMYWYRQDPGQGLRLIYYSQIVNDFQKGDIAEGYSVSREKKESFPLTVTSAQKNPTAFYLCASSIRIAEKYEQYFGPGTRLTVT.